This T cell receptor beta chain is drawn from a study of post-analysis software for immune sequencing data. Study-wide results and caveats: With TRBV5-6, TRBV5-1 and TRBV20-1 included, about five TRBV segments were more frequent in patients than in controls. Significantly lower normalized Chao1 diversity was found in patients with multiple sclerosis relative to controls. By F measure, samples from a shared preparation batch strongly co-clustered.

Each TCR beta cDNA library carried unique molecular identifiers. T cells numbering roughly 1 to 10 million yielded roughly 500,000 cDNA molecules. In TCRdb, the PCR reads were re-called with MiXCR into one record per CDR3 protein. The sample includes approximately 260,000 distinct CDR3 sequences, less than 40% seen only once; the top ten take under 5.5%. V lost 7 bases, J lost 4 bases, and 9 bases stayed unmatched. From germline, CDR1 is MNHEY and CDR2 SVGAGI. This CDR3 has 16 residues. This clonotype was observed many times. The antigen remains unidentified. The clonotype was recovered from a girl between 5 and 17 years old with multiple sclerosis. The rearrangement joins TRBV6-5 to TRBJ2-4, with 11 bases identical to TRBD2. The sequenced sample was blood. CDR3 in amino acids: CASTQARLAGKNIQYF. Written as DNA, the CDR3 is TGTGCCAGCACCCAAGCCCGACTAGCGGGGAAAAACATTCAGTACTTC.